This TCR beta chain was observed in a study of T cell repertoires in cytomegalovirus infection. Overall study findings and caveats: HLA-C-restricted CMV clonotypes gave the most frequent clonotype in two of eight donors. CMV carriers having the relevant HLA were flagged by cumulative public TCR beta family frequency.

TCRdb re-called the reads with MiXCR, one entry per CDR3 protein. This sample yields about 460,000 distinct CDR3 sequences, of which approximately 11% are seen a single time; 10% belongs to the top ten. The CDR3 spans 14 residues. With V trimmed by 3 bases and J by 13 bases, 16 bases remained unmatched. CDR1 DFQATT and CDR2 SNEGSKA come from the germline V gene (reference sequence). This clonotype was recorded a few times. Its matching antigen is unknown. The sample was PBMCs. The receptor comes from a human donor in good health (CMV status not recorded). Some clones in this sample may be carry-over from other donors' samples. The chain recombines TRBV20-1 with TRBJ2-7, with 9 nucleotides matching TRBD1. The CDR3 spells CSARGDREAFMEYF. The DNA of the CDR3 is TGCAGTGCTAGGGGGGACAGGGAGGCATTTATGGAATACTTC.